The present TCR beta chain was sequenced within a study of blood T cell repertoires in COVID-19. Study at large: There were acute and convalescent COVID-19 samples, and they came from the United States, Italy and Spain. Sources were T cells, B-cell-depleted T cells, or PBMCs; the material itself was cDNA or gDNA.

Original data processing: Counts of nucleated cells, estimated from reference gene primer amplification, were obtained. Data came from immunoSEQ multiplex PCR; TCRdb stores just in-frame clones and leaves some out. V and J calls and clone size are those listed in that table; D and trimming were worked out from the DNA. The top ten clones hold around 8% of a sample with 200,000 to 250,000 clones, about 81% of them seen once. In Seattle, patients joined the study during active infection and were tracked longitudinally. V trimming: 7 bases; J trimming: 1 base; junction bases outside the gene matches: 7. CDR1 and CDR2 (germline): SNHLY, FYNNEI. The CDR3 length is 15 residues.

This sequence originates from a woman over 75 with COVID-19, enrolled during active disease. The J gene is TRBJ1-1, the V gene TRBV2; 9 nucleotides line up with TRBD1. The sample comprised peripheral blood. The DNA of the CDR3 is TGTGCCAGCAATGGACAGGGGAAGAGGAACACTGAAGCTTTCTTT. This encodes CASNGQGKRNTEAFF.